This TCR beta chain comes out of a study of blood T cell repertoires in COVID-19. Study-level information: Spain, Italy and the United States supplied samples that represented acute and convalescent COVID-19. T cells, B-cell-depleted T cells, or PBMCs supplied cDNA or gDNA.

This clone showed up just once. The germline V gene encodes CDR1 MNHEY and CDR2 SMNVEV (reference sequence). V was trimmed by 0 bases and J by 4 bases, leaving 8 bases between them. The CDR3 sequence is 14 residues long. Under the authors' procedure: Nucleated cell number was recorded as an estimate derived from reference gene primer amplification. Only in-frame clones appear in the TCRdb table, and some are missing; sequencing was by immunoSEQ multiplex PCR. D and trimming come from the DNA, and the V and J calls and clone size come from that table. In the table there are roughly 84,000 clones, 70% to 85% of which are singletons.

V and J are TRBV27 and TRBJ2-3; D remains unclear. The sequence came from a woman aged 45 to 65 with acute or convalescent COVID-19. The sequenced sample was peripheral blood. As DNA, the CDR3 is TGTGCCAGCAGTTTATCATGGAGCGCAGATACGCAGTATTTT. It translates to CASSLSWSADTQYF.